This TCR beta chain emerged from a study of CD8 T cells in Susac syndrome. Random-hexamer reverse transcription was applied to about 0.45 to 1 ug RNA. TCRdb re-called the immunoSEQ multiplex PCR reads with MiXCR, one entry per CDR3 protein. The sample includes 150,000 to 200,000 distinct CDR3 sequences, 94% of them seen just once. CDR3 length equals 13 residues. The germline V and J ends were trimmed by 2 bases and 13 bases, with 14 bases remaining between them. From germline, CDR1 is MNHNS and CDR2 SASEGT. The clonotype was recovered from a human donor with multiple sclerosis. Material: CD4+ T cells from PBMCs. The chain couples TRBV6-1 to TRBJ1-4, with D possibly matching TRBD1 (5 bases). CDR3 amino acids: CASSENRDSGLFF. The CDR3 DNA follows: TGTGCCAGCAGTGAAAACCGTGACAGCGGACTGTTTTTT.